The clone carrying this TCR beta chain appeared a single time. In the authors' methods: Nucleated cell counts were estimated from reference gene primer amplification. TCRdb's table, derived via immunoSEQ multiplex PCR, lists solely in-frame clones and lacks some. The V and J calls and the clone size are those of that table, but D and trimming were determined from the DNA. The sample has around 130,000 clones, roughly 90% seen once; the top ten hold 2% to 2.5%. This entry comes from a study of blood T cell repertoires in COVID-19. Study-level information: The United States, Italy and Spain provided the acute and convalescent COVID-19 samples. PBMCs, B-cell-depleted T cells, or T cells were the source of the cDNA or gDNA that made up the material.

This CDR3 is 17 amino acids long. Per the germline V gene, CDR1 is MNHEY and CDR2 is SMNVEV (reference sequence). J lost 7 bases, V lost 5 bases, and 10 bases had no gene match. The rearrangement joins TRBV27 to TRBJ2-1; 14 nucleotides align to TRBD2. This TCR came from a man between 70 and 80 years old with active COVID-19. Sequencing was done on a sample of peripheral blood. The CDR3 DNA sequence: TGTGCCAGCAGTGTAGGGAGGGGGACTAGCGGGAGAAATGAGCAGTTCTTC. It yields the protein CASSVGRGTSGRNEQFF.